This T cell receptor beta chain stems from a study of T cell repertoires in cytomegalovirus infection. TCRdb reanalysed the reads using MiXCR and keeps one entry per CDR3 protein. The sample lists about 220,000 distinct CDR3 sequences, about 40% occurring once. This CDR3 comprises 15 residues. Trimming at V came to 4 bases and at J to 0 bases, leaving 3 bases not matched to a gene. The V gene's germline CDR1 is MNHEY and CDR2 SVGEGT. Of note for this clonotype: Its matching antigen is unknown.

The sample consisted of CD8+ T cells from cultured PBMCs, taken from culture after CMV antigen stimulation. The source of this sequence is a human donor in good health (CMV status not recorded). Some clones in this sample may be carry-over from other donors' samples. The chain links TRBV6-2 or TRBV6-3 to TRBJ2-7; 10 bases agree with TRBD2. CDR3 amino acids: CASSFGLAVSYEQYF. CDR3 DNA sequence: TGTGCCAGCAGTTTCGGACTAGCGGTCTCCTACGAGCAGTACTTC.